The entry below describes one TCR beta chain. These data come from a study of blood T cells in healthy people across ages. The second PCR ran about 6 to 11 cycles with a sample-barcoded 5' primer and J-beta primers. Via MiXCR, TCRdb re-called the 5' RACE reads, giving one row per CDR3 protein. The sample contains around 1,000,000 distinct CDR3 sequences, less than 25% of which appear only once. Looked up from germline, CDR1 is MNHEY and CDR2 is SVGEGT. V was pared by 7 bases and J by 2 bases, with 13 bases between. The CDR3 sequence is 14 residues long. The draw of peripheral blood yielded approximately 10 milliliters from each donor. They isolated at least 7 million PBMCs from each sample. These data also formed part of another study, on T cells of mothers and their children. That source adds: It was related mother-child pairs that showed slightly higher overlap than unrelated pairs, without reaching significance.

Sequenced material: blood. The V and J genes are TRBV6-2 or TRBV6-3 and TRBJ2-3; D is perhaps TRBD1 or TRBD2 (7 bases each). This TCR came from a girl aged 2 to 10 in good health. CDR3: CASIRGGATDTQYF. In DNA form, the CDR3 reads TGTGCCAGCATCAGGGGGGGCGCCACAGATACGCAGTATTTT.